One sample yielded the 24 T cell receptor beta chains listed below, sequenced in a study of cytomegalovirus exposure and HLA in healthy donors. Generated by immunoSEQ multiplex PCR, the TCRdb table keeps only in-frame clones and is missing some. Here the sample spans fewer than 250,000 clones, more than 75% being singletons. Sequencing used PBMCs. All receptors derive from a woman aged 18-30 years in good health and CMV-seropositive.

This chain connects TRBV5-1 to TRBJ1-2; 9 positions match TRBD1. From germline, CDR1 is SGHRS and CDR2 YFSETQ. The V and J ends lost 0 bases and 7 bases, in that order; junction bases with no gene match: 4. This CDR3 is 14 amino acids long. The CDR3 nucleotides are TGCGCCAGCAGCTTGGGACAGGGGGTAGGTGGCTACACCTTC. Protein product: CASSLGQGVGGYTF.

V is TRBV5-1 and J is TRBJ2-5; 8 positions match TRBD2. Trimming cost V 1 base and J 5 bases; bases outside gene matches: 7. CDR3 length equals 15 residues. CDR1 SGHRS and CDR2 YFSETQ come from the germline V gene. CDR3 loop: CASSLLQGGRETQYF. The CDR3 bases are TGCGCCAGCAGCTTGTTGCAAGGCGGGAGGGAGACCCAGTACTTC.

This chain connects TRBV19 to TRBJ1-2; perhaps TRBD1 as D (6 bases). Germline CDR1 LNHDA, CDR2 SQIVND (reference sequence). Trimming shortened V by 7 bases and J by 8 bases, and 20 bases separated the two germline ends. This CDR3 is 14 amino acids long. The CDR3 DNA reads TGTGCCAGTACGCCCCCGGACAGACGTGTCGGCTACACCTTC. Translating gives CASTPPDRRVGYTF.

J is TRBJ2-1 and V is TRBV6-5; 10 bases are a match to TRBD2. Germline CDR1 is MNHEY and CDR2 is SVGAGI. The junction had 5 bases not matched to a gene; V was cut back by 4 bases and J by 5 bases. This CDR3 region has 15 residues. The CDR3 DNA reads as TGTGCCAGCAGTTTGCAGCGGGAGGGCCACAATGAGCAGTTCTTC. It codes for CASSLQREGHNEQFF.

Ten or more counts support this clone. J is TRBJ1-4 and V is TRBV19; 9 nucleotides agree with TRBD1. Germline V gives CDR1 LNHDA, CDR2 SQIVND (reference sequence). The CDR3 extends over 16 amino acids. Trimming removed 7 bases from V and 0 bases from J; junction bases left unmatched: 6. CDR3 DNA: TGTGCCAGTAAGGACAGGGGAAAGTCAACTAATGAAAAACTGTTTTTT. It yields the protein CASKDRGKSTNEKLFF.

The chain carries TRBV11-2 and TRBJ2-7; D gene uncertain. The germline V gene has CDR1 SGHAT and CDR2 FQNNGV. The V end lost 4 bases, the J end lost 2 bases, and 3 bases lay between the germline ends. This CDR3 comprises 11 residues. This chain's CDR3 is CASSSTYEQYF. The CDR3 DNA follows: TGTGCCAGCAGCTCTACCTACGAGCAGTACTTC.

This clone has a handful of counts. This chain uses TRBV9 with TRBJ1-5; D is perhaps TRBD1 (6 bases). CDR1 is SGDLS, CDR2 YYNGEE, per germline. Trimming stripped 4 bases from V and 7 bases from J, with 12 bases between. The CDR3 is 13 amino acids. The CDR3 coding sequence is TGTGCCAGCAGCCTAACAGGGATCCAGCCCCAGCATTTT. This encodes CASSLTGIQPQHF.

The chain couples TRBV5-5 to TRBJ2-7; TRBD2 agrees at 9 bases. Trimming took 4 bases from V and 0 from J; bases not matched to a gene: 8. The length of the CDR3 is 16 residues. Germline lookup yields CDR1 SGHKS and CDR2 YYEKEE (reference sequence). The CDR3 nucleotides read TGTGCCAGCAGCCGTATATTAGCGGGAGACTCCTACGAGCAGTACTTC. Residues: CASSRILAGDSYEQYF. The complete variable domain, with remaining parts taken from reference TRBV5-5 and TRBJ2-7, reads DAGVTQSPTHLIKTRGQQVTLRCSPISGHKSVSWYQQVLGQGPQFIFQYYEKEERGRGNFPDRFSARQFPNYSSELNVNALLLGDSALYLCASSRILAGDSYEQYFGPGTRLTVT.

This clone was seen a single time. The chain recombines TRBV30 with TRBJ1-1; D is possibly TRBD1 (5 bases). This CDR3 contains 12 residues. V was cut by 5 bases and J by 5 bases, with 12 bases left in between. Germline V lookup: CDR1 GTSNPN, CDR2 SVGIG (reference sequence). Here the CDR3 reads CAWDQGWTEAFF. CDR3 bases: TGTGCCTGGGACCAGGGTTGGACTGAAGCTTTCTTT.

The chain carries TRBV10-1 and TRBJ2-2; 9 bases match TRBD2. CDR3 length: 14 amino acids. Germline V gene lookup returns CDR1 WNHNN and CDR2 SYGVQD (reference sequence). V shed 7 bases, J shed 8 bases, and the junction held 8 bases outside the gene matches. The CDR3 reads CASTSSGAGGELFF. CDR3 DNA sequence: TGCGCCAGCACTTCTAGCGGGGCCGGAGGGGAGCTGTTTTTT.

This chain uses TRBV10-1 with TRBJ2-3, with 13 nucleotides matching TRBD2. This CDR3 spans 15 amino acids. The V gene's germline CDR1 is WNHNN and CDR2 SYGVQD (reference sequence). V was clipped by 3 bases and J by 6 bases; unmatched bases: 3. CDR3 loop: CASSDPTSGRDTQYF. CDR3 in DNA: TGCGCCAGCAGTGATCCGACTAGCGGGAGGGATACGCAGTATTTT.

This CDR3 is CASSFTGGQDNEQFF. The CDR3 nucleotides are TGTGCCAGCAGTTTCACAGGGGGTCAGGACAATGAGCAGTTCTTC. The genes are TRBV27 and TRBJ2-1, with 8 bases matching TRBD1. The V segment lost 3 bases and the J segment 5 bases; nucleotides outside the gene matches: 6. The CDR3 totals 15 residues. Germline V gives CDR1 MNHEY, CDR2 SMNVEV (reference sequence).

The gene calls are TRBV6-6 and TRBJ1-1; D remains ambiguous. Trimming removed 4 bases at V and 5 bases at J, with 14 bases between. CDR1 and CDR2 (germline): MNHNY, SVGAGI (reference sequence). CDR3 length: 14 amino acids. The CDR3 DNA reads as TGTGCCAGCAGTTGGTACTCGACGGAGACTGAAGCTTTCTTT. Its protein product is CASSWYSTETEAFF.

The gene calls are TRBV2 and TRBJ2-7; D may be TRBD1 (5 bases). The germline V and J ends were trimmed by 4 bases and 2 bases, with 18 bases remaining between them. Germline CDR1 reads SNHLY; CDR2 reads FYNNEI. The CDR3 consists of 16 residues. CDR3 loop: CASSVGDRSSAYEQYF. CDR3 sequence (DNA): TGTGCCAGCAGTGTTGGTGACAGATCCTCGGCCTACGAGCAGTACTTC.

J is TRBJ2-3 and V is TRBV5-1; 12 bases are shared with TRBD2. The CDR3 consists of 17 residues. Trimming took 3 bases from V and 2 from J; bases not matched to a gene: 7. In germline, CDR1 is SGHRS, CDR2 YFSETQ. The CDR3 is CASSSTTSGSFTDTQYF. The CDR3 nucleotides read TGCGCCAGCAGCTCCACGACTAGCGGGAGTTTCACAGATACGCAGTATTTT.

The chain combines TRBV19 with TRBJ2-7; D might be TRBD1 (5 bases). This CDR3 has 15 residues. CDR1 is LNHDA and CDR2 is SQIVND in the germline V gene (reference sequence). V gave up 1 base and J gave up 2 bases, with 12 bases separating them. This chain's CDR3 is CASSIGGRGPYEQYF. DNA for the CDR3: TGTGCCAGTAGTATAGGGGGTAGGGGTCCCTACGAGCAGTACTTC.

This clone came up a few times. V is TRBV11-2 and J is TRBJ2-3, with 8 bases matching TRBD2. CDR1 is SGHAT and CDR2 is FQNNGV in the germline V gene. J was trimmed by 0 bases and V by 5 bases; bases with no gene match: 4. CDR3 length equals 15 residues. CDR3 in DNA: TGTGCCAGCAGCGCCCCTAGCGGGAGCACAGATACGCAGTATTTT. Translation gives CASSAPSGSTDTQYF.

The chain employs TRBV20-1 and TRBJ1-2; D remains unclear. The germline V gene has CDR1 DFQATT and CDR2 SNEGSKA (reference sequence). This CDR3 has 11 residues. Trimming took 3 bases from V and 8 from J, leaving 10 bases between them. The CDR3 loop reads CSARSSRGYTF. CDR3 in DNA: TGCAGTGCTAGGTCTTCGCGAGGCTACACCTTC.

CDR3 sequence: CASSPPGTGSYGYTF. CDR3 in DNA: TGTGCCAGCTCACCGCCAGGGACAGGGAGCTATGGCTACACCTTC. The rearrangement links TRBV18 to TRBJ1-2, with 9 bases that match TRBD1. CDR1 and CDR2 (germline): KGHSH, LQKENI. The CDR3 runs to 15 residues. The V gene end was trimmed by 3 bases and the J gene end by 4 bases; junction bases not matched to a gene: 6.

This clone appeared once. CDR3 sequence (DNA): TGCGCCAGCAGCTTGGGAGGGTCAAACACAGATACGCAGTATTTT. The encoded protein is CASSLGGSNTDTQYF. The rearrangement links TRBV5-1 to TRBJ2-3; TRBD2 is a possible D gene (5 bases). With 0 bases removed from V and 2 bases from J, the gap between germline ends came to 10 bases. CDR3 length equals 15 residues. The germline V gene has CDR1 SGHRS and CDR2 YFSETQ. Full variable domain (remainder filled in from reference TRBV5-1 and TRBJ2-3): KAGVTQTPRYLIKTRGQQVTLSCSPISGHRSVSWYQQTPGQGLQFLFEYFSETQRNKGNFPGRFSGRQFSNSRSEMNVSTLELGDSALYLCASSLGGSNTDTQYFGPGTRLTVL.

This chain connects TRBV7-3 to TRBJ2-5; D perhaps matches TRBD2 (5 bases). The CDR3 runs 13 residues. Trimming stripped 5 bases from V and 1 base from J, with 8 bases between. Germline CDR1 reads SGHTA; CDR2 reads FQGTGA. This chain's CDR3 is CASSPTIQETQYF. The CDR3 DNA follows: TGTGCCAGCAGCCCGACTATCCAAGAGACCCAGTACTTC.

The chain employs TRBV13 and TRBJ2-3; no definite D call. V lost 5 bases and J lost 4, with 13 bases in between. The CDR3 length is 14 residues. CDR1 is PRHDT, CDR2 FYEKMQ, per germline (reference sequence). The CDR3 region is CASSRTGAPDTQYF. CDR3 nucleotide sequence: TGTGCCAGCAGCCGCACCGGAGCCCCAGATACGCAGTATTTT.

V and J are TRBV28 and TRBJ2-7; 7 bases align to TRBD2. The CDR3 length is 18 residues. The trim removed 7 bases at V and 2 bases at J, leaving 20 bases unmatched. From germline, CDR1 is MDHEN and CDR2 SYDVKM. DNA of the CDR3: TGTGCCAGCATCTCAACGGGAGGAGGCGGTGGATTCACCTACGAGCAGTACTTC. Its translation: CASISTGGGGGFTYEQYF.

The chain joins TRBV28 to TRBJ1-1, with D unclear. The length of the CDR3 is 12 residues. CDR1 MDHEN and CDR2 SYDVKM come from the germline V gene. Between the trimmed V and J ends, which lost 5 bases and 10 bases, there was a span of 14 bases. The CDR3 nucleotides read TGTGCCAGCAGTCGTCGGACTGTTGGAGCTTTCTTT. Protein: CASSRRTVGAFF.